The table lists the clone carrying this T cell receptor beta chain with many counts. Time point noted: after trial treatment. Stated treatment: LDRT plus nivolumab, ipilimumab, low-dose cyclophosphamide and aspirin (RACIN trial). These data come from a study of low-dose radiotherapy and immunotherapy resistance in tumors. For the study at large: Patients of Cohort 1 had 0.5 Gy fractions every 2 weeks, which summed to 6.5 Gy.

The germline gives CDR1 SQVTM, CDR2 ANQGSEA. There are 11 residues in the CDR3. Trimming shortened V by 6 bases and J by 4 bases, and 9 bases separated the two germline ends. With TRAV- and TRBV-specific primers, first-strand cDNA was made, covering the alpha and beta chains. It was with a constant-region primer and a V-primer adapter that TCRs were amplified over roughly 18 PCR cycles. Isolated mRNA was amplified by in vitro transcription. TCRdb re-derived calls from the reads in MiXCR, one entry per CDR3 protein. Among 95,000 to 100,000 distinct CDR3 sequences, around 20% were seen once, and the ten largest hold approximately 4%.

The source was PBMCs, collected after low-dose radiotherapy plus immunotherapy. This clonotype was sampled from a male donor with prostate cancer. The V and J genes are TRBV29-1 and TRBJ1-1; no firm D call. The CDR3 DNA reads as TGCAGCGTCCTAAAGGGCACTGAAGCTTTCTTT. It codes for CSVLKGTEAFF.